Shown below are 32 T cell receptor beta chains from a single sample sequenced in a study of control samples from healthy donors and cancer patients. This table comes from immunoSEQ multiplex PCR, and its TCRdb copy is limited to in-frame clones, with some not included. The data contain 100,000 to 150,000 clones, roughly 92% of them singletons. Material for sequencing was blood. These receptors all come from a man aged 18 to 29 in good health.

V gene TRBV12-3 or TRBV12-4 combines with J gene TRBJ2-2, with unresolved D. V lost 0 bases and J 6 bases, leaving 5 bases between the germline ends. The CDR3 loop spans 13 amino acids. The CDR3 DNA is TGTGCCAGCAGTTTAGCGTCGTCCGGGGAGCTGTTTTTT. This codes for CASSLASSGELFF.

The chain recombines TRBV9 with TRBJ1-2; D remains unclear. Looked up from germline, CDR1 is SGDLS and CDR2 is YYNGEE. This CDR3 comprises 12 residues. The V and J ends lost 5 bases and 1 base respectively, with 6 bases between them. The CDR3 DNA is TGTGCCAGCAGTGGGCTTAACTATGGCTACACCTTC. Its translation: CASSGLNYGYTF.

The V gene is TRBV3-1 (or the pseudogene TRBV3-2), the J gene TRBJ1-1; TRBD1 might be the D (6 bases). The V end was cut by 0 bases, the J end by 4 bases, with 15 bases between. The germline CDR1 and CDR2 sequences are LGHDT and YNNKEL (reference sequence). The CDR3 covers 16 residues. CDR3 sequence: CASSQEEGGVGTEAFF. The DNA for the CDR3 is TGTGCCAGCAGCCAAGAAGAGGGGGGAGTAGGCACTGAAGCTTTCTTT.

The chain joins TRBV7-9 to TRBJ2-3; D gene ambiguous. The germline CDR1 and CDR2 sequences are SEHNR and FQNEAQ (reference sequence). V was trimmed by 5 bases and J by 2 bases, leaving 23 bases between them. This CDR3 has 18 amino acids. The CDR3 sequence is CASSQFGYLETHTDTQYF. The CDR3 nucleotides read TGTGCCAGCAGCCAATTTGGATATTTGGAGACCCACACAGATACGCAGTATTTT.

The chain combines TRBV5-1 with TRBJ2-5, with D tentatively TRBD1 or TRBD2 (5 bases each). The CDR3 has 15 amino acids. The V gene's germline CDR1 is SGHRS and CDR2 YFSETQ. Trimming removed 4 bases from V and 4 bases from J, with 17 bases in between. The CDR3 DNA reads TGCGCCAGCAGCCTACGGGCCTCGAGGGGAGAGACCCAGTACTTC. Its protein product is CASSLRASRGETQYF.

The chain employs TRBV4-1 and TRBJ2-4; 8 nucleotides agree with TRBD1. Germline values: CDR1 MGHRA, CDR2 YSYEKL. This CDR3 is built from 17 residues. V gave up 5 bases and J gave up 3 bases; unmatched junction bases: 12. CDR3 nucleotides: TGCGCCAGCAGCTGGACAGGGTCGGTTTCTGGCAAAAACATTCAGTACTTC. This gives the protein CASSWTGSVSGKNIQYF.

This chain links TRBV30 with TRBJ2-1; 9 bases match TRBD1. Germline CDR1 is GTSNPN and CDR2 is SVGIG (reference sequence). The V gene end was trimmed by 4 bases and the J gene end by 2 bases; junction bases not matched to a gene: 15. This CDR3 spans 18 amino acids. In DNA, the CDR3 is TGTGCCTGGAAGCTAGGAAGGGACAGGGAAGGAGCCTACAATGAGCAGTTCTTC. This gives the protein CAWKLGRDREGAYNEQFF.

The chain uses TRBV2 and TRBJ2-5, with D maybe TRBD1 (6 bases). Germline CDR1 SNHLY, CDR2 FYNNEI. The CDR3 covers 13 residues. Trimming removed 6 bases from V and 4 bases from J, with 12 bases in between. The CDR3 here is CASRGTIGETQYF. In nucleotides, the CDR3 is TGTGCCAGCAGGGGGACAATCGGAGAGACCCAGTACTTC.

This clone was recorded once. The chain employs TRBV2 and TRBJ1-1, with TRBD1 matching over 9 bases. Looked up from germline, CDR1 is SNHLY and CDR2 is FYNNEI. The J segment lost 1 base and the V segment lost 5 bases, leaving 5 bases of the junction unmatched. There are 15 residues in the CDR3. CDR3 coding DNA: TGTGCCAGCAGTTTAGACAGGGGGAGGAACACTGAAGCTTTCTTT. Translated: CASSLDRGRNTEAFF.

Regarding this clone: Sequence at one end of the junction differs from germline and may be a read error. V gene TRBV18 combines with J gene TRBJ1-5; D may be TRBD1 (5 bases). CDR3 length equals 19 residues. Germline CDR1 is KGHSH and CDR2 is LQKENI. CDR3 amino acids: CASSPRAPKGAYSNQPQHF. In DNA, the CDR3 is TGTGCCAGCTCGCCACGGGCACCTAAAGGGGCATATAGCAATCAGCCCCAGCATTTT.

This clone has a single count. The CDR3 reads CASSEAAPQGYF. DNA of the CDR3: TGTGCCAGCAGTGAAGCAGCCCCCCAGGGGTACTTC. The chain carries TRBV2 and TRBJ2-7; D is possibly TRBD1 (5 bases). Germline V gene sequence: CDR1 SNHLY, CDR2 FYNNEI. The length of the CDR3 is 12 residues. V was pared by 0 bases and J by 12 bases, with 12 bases between.

The rearrangement uses TRBV7-7 and TRBJ1-6; D gene unclear. Looked up from germline, CDR1 is SSHAT and CDR2 is FNYEAQ (reference sequence). Trimming left V 5 bases short and J 7 bases short, with 9 bases between. This CDR3 region has 13 residues. The CDR3 loop reads CASSQEFNSPLHF. CDR3 DNA sequence: TGTGCCAGCAGCCAAGAATTCAATTCACCCCTCCACTTT.

The V gene is TRBV6-1, the J gene TRBJ2-6; D gene unclear. There are 16 residues in the CDR3. V was cut by 3 bases and J by 1 base, with 10 bases left in between. CDR1 is MNHNS, CDR2 SASEGT, per germline. The CDR3 spells CASSDLLASGANVLTF. The CDR3, as DNA: TGTGCCAGCAGTGATCTTCTGGCGTCTGGGGCCAACGTCCTGACTTTC.

The gene calls are TRBV13 and TRBJ1-4, with 9 bases matching TRBD1. The germline V gene encodes CDR1 PRHDT and CDR2 FYEKMQ (reference sequence). J was trimmed by 5 bases and V by 5 bases; bases with no gene match: 3. The CDR3 is 14 residues long. CDR3 nucleotide sequence: TGTGCCAGCAGCGCGGGACAGGGAAATGAAAAACTGTTTTTT. Amino acids: CASSAGQGNEKLFF.

The gene calls are TRBV2 and TRBJ2-2, with a weak D call TRBD1 (5 bases). The CDR3 length is 14 residues. V lost 6 bases, J lost 10 bases, and 18 bases lay in between. Germline V lookup: CDR1 SNHLY, CDR2 FYNNEI. The CDR3 bases are TGTGCCAGCAGGGGCGGAACGACAGTAACGGAGCTGTTTTTT. Its translation is CASRGGTTVTELFF.

The chain couples TRBV9 to TRBJ2-5; D is uncertain. The CDR3 has 14 amino acids. V was clipped by 2 bases and J by 1 base, with 9 bases between them. Germline values: CDR1 SGDLS, CDR2 YYNGEE. CDR3 bases: TGTGCCAGCAGCGTCCCTACAGCCCAAGAGACCCAGTACTTC. The encoded protein is CASSVPTAQETQYF.

This clone showed up just once. The V call is TRBV7-2, the J call TRBJ2-7, with 9 bases matching TRBD1. The V and J ends lost 2 bases and 2 bases, in that order; junction bases with no gene match: 4. This CDR3 comprises 15 residues. Germline-derived CDR1 and CDR2 are SGHTA and FQGNSA. CDR3 DNA: TGTGCCAGCAGCTTACGGACAGGGGTGGCCTACGAGCAGTACTTC. It yields the protein CASSLRTGVAYEQYF.

This chain joins TRBV29-1 and TRBJ2-7; weak D call: TRBD2 (6 bases). Trimming removed 7 bases from V and 5 bases from J, with 27 bases in between. The CDR3 totals 16 residues. Germline CDR1 reads SQVTM; CDR2 reads ANQGSEA. CDR3 amino acids: CSAGGLEGSPYDEQYF. The CDR3 DNA sequence: TGCAGCGCTGGGGGGTTAGAGGGTTCCCCCTACGACGAGCAGTACTTC.

The J gene is TRBJ2-5, the V gene TRBV6-6; TRBD2 matches at 8 bases. The CDR3 totals 17 residues. V lost 5 bases to trimming and J lost 0 bases; unmatched junction nucleotides: 11. Per the germline V gene, CDR1 is MNHNY and CDR2 is SVGAGI (reference sequence). The CDR3 loop is CASSRRGVAGHQETQYF. The CDR3 DNA reads as TGTGCCAGCAGTCGCCGGGGGGTAGCGGGGCACCAAGAGACCCAGTACTTC.

In nucleotides, the CDR3 is TGTGCCAGCAGCCCACAGGTTGCGGGAAACACCATATATTTT. Protein: CASSPQVAGNTIYF. The chain joins TRBV9 to TRBJ1-3, with a tentative D call TRBD1 (5 bases). The CDR3 length is 14 residues. V was clipped by 4 bases and J by 4 bases, with 12 bases between them. The germline V gene encodes CDR1 SGDLS and CDR2 YYNGEE.

This chain uses TRBV19 with TRBJ2-3; 8 bases line up with TRBD2. Germline V gene sequence: CDR1 LNHDA, CDR2 SQIVND (reference sequence). Unmatched junction bases numbered 12, after V lost 10 bases and J lost 0 bases. The CDR3 has 16 residues. CDR3 sequence reads: CAIRAAGTSSTDTQYF. The CDR3 DNA is TGTGCCATCCGTGCCGCCGGGACTAGTAGCACAGATACGCAGTATTTT.

The genes are TRBV5-4 and TRBJ1-4; 8 bases fit TRBD1. The CDR3 loop spans 14 amino acids. The germline V gene has CDR1 SGHNT and CDR2 YYREEE (reference sequence). The V segment lost 7 bases and the J segment 0 bases; nucleotides outside the gene matches: 2. The CDR3 DNA follows: TGTGCCAGCGGCAGGGGGCCAACTAATGAAAAACTGTTTTTT. Amino acid sequence: CASGRGPTNEKLFF.

The gene calls are TRBV20-1 and TRBJ1-1; TRBD1 is a possible D gene (6 bases). Trimming stripped 3 bases from V and 6 bases from J, with 11 bases between. Germline lookup yields CDR1 DFQATT and CDR2 SNEGSKA (reference sequence). CDR3 length: 12 residues. DNA of the CDR3: TGCAGTGCTAGTCGGGACACCGCTGAAGCTTTCTTT. This encodes CSASRDTAEAFF.

The chain combines TRBV7-3 with TRBJ2-4, with 7 positions matching TRBD1. This CDR3 has 14 amino acids. The germline V gene has CDR1 SGHTA and CDR2 FQGTGA. The J segment lost 5 bases and the V segment lost 5 bases, leaving 6 bases of the junction unmatched. CDR3 DNA sequence: TGTGCCAGCAGCCCGACAGGGAACCAAAACATTCAGTACTTC. It specifies CASSPTGNQNIQYF. Together with reference TRBV7-3 and TRBJ2-4, the CDR3 gives the full variable domain: GAGVSQTPSNKVTEKGKYVELRCDPISGHTALYWYRQSLGQGPEFLIYFQGTGAADDSGLPNDRFFAVRPEGSVSTLKIQRTERGDSAVYLCASSPTGNQNIQYFGAGTRLSVL.

The chain recombines TRBV4-2 with TRBJ2-7, with D maybe TRBD2 (5 bases). The CDR3 totals 15 residues. Germline V gives CDR1 LGHNA, CDR2 YNFKEQ. V was pared by 4 bases and J by 3 bases, with 16 bases between. The CDR3 spells CASSRLRAAIYEQYF. CDR3 DNA sequence: TGTGCCAGCAGCCGCCTCCGAGCGGCCATCTACGAGCAGTACTTC.

This rearrangement joins TRBV27 to TRBJ2-7; TRBD2 matches at 15 bases. The germline V gene has CDR1 MNHEY and CDR2 SMNVEV (reference sequence). The CDR3 loop spans 16 amino acids. V lost 5 bases, J lost 4 bases, and 6 bases stayed unmatched. This CDR3 reads CASSTGLAGGLYEQYF. The CDR3 nucleotides are TGTGCCAGCAGTACGGGACTAGCGGGGGGCCTTTACGAGCAGTACTTC.

The rearrangement joins TRBV12-3 or TRBV12-4 to TRBJ1-3, with 9 nucleotides matching TRBD1. The CDR3 is 13 amino acids. Trimming at V came to 5 bases and at J to 8 bases, leaving 4 bases not matched to a gene. CDR3 DNA sequence: TGTGCCAGCAGTCGGACAGGGGCTTACACCATATATTTT. The encoded protein is CASSRTGAYTIYF.

This rearrangement joins TRBV10-3 to TRBJ2-4, with TRBD1 identical over 10 bases. CDR1 ENHRY and CDR2 SYGVKD come from the germline V gene. Trimming at V came to 10 bases and at J to 7 bases, leaving 13 bases not matched to a gene. The CDR3 length is 15 residues. The CDR3 DNA follows: TGTGCCACGTCTTCGGGACAGGGGCGGCGGAACATTCAGTACTTC. Its translation: CATSSGQGRRNIQYF.

This chain uses TRBV5-1 with TRBJ2-5; D unresolved. Per germline, CDR1 SGHRS and CDR2 YFSETQ. V gave up 0 bases and J gave up 5 bases, with 8 bases separating them. The CDR3 spans 13 residues. CDR3 DNA sequence: TGCGCCAGCAGCTTGGTGGGTGGGGAGACCCAGTACTTC. This encodes CASSLVGGETQYF.

The chain links TRBV23-1 to TRBJ1-1; D ambiguous. TRBV23-1 is noted as an ORF with a role that remains uncertain. This CDR3 has 14 residues. Trimming pared 0 bases from V and 3 bases from J, leaving 8 bases between. In DNA form, the CDR3 reads TGCGCCAGCAGTCAATCGACGGATGACACTGAAGCTTTCTTT. The encoded protein is CASSQSTDDTEAFF.

This sequence joins TRBV4-2 and TRBJ2-1; 10 bases line up with TRBD2. CDR1 and CDR2 from the germline V gene are LGHNA and YNFKEQ. The length of the CDR3 is 19 residues. The junction had 16 bases not matched to a gene; V was cut back by 4 bases and J by 4 bases. The CDR3 protein is CASSPFWGLLAGAYNEQFF. CDR3 in DNA: TGTGCCAGCAGCCCGTTTTGGGGTTTGCTAGCGGGGGCATACAATGAGCAGTTCTTC.

V usage is TRBV7-9 and J usage is TRBJ2-3, with D unresolved. The CDR3 totals 13 residues. Germline-derived CDR1 and CDR2 are SEHNR and FQNEAQ (reference sequence). Between the trimmed V and J ends, which lost 4 bases and 4 bases, there was a span of 9 bases. CDR3 bases: TGTGCCAGCAGCTCCCAAAAAGCAGATACGCAGTATTTT. It is translated as CASSSQKADTQYF.